This TCR beta chain originates from a study of blood T cell repertoires in COVID-19. Study context: The cDNA or gDNA used as material had been derived from T cells, B-cell-depleted T cells, or PBMCs.

Donors were grouped by their self-reported clinical history. From germline, CDR1 is SGHTS and CDR2 YDEGEE. This CDR3 comprises 17 residues. V lost 4 bases, J lost 3 bases, and 16 bases stayed unmatched. The assay was immunoSEQ multiplex PCR, and TCRdb's table has in-frame clones only and misses some. The sample has about 430,000 clones, approximately 90% seen once; the top ten hold approximately 1.5%. The sample consisted of PBMCs or T cells enriched from blood (not recorded which). This chain uses TRBV5-8 with TRBJ2-7; 7 bases are shared with TRBD1. The TCR comes from a woman under 30 who had been exposed to COVID-19. The CDR3 loop is CASSPRTGTKLGYEQYF. The CDR3 nucleotides are TGTGCCAGCAGCCCCCGGACAGGTACGAAATTGGGCTACGAGCAGTACTTC. The full variable domain, rest sourced from reference TRBV5-8 and TRBJ2-7, is EAGVTQSPTHLIKTRGQQATLRCSPISGHTSVYWYQQALGLGLQFLLWYDEGEERNRGNFPPRFSGRQFPNYSSELNVNALELEDSALYLCASSPRTGTKLGYEQYFGPGTRLTVT.